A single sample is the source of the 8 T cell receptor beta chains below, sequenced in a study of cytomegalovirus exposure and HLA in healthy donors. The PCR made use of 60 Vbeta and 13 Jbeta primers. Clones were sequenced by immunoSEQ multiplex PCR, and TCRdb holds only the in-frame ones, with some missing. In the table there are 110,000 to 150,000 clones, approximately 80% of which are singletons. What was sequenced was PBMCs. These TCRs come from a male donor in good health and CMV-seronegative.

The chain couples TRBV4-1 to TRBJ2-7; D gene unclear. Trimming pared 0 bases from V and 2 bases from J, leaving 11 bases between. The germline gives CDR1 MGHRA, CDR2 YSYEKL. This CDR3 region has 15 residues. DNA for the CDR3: TGCGCCAGCAGCCAAGATGCCGGAGTCCCCTACGAGCAGTACTTC. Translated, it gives CASSQDAGVPYEQYF.

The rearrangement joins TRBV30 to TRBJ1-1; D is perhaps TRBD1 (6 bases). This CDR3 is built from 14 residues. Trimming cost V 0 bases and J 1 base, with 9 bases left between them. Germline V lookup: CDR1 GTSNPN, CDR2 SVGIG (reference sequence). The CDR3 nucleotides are TGTGCCTGGAGTGTGCGGGGGGCGAACACTGAAGCTTTCTTT. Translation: CAWSVRGANTEAFF.

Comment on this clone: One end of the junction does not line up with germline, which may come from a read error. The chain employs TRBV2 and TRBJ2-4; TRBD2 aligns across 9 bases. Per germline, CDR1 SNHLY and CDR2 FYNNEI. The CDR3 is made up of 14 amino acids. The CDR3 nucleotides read TGTGCCAGCAGTATAGAAGCGGGGGGAAACAGTCAGTACTTC. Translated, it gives CASSIEAGGNSQYF.

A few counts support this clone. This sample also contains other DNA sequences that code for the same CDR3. CDR3 in amino acids: CASSELAGGQETQYF. CDR3 DNA: TGTGCCAGCAGTGAACTAGCGGGAGGGCAAGAGACCCAGTACTTC. The chain combines TRBV6-1 with TRBJ2-5; TRBD2 aligns across 12 bases. After removal of 2 bases from V and 2 bases from J, the junction contained 0 bases not matched to a gene. The germline V gene has CDR1 MNHNS and CDR2 SASEGT. CDR3 length: 15 residues.

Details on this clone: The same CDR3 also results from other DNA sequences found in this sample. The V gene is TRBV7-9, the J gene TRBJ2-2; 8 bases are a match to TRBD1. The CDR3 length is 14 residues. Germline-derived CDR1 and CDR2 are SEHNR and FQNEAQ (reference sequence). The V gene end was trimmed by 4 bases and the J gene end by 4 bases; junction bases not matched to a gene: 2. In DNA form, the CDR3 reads TGTGCCAGCAGCTCAGGGGGCGGCACCGGGGAGCTGTTTTTT. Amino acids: CASSSGGGTGELFF. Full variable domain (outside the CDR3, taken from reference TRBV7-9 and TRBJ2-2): DTGVSQNPRHKITKRGQNVTFRCDPISEHNRLYWYRQTLGQGPEFLTYFQNEAQLEKSRLLSDRFSAERPKGSFSTLEIQRTEQGDSAMYLCASSSGGGTGELFFGEGSRLTVL.

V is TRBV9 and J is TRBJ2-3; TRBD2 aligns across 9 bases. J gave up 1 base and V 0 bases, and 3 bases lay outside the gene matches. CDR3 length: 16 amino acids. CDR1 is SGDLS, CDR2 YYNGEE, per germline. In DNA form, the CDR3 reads TGTGCCAGCAGCGTAGGGGCTAGCGGGGGCACAGATACGCAGTATTTT. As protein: CASSVGASGGTDTQYF. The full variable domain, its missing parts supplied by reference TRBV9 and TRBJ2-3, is DSGVTQTPKHLITATGQRVTLRCSPRSGDLSVYWYQQSLDQGLQFLIQYYNGEERAKGNILERFSAQQFPDLHSELNLSSLELGDSALYFCASSVGASGGTDTQYFGPGTRLTVL.

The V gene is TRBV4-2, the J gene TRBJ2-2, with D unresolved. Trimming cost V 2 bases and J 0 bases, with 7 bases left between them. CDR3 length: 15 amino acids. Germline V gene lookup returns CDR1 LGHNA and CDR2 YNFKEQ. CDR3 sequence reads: CASSQTGANTGELFF. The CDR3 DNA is TGTGCCAGCAGCCAAACCGGAGCGAACACCGGGGAGCTGTTTTTT.

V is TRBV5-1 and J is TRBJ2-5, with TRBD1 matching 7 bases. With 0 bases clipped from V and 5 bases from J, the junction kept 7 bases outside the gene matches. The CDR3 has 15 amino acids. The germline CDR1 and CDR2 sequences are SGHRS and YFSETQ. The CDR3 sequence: CASSLAGQAAETQYF. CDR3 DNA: TGCGCCAGCAGCTTGGCTGGACAGGCAGCGGAGACCCAGTACTTC.